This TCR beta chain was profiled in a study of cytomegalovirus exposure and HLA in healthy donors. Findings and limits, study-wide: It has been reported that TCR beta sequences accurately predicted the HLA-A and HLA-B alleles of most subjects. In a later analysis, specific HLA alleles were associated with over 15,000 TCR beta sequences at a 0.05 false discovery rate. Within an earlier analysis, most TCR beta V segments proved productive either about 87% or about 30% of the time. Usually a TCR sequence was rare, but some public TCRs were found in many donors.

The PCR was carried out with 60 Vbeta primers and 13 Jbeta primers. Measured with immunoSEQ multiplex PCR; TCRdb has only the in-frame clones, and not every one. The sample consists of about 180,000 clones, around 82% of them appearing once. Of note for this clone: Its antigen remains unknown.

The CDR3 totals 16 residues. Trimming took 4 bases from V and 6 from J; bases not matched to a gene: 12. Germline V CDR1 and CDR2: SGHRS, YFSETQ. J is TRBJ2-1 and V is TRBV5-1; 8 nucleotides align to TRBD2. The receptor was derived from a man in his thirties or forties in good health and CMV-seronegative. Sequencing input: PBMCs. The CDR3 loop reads CASSPQLAENLNEQFF. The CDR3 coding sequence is TGCGCCAGCAGCCCACAACTAGCGGAGAACCTCAATGAGCAGTTCTTC.